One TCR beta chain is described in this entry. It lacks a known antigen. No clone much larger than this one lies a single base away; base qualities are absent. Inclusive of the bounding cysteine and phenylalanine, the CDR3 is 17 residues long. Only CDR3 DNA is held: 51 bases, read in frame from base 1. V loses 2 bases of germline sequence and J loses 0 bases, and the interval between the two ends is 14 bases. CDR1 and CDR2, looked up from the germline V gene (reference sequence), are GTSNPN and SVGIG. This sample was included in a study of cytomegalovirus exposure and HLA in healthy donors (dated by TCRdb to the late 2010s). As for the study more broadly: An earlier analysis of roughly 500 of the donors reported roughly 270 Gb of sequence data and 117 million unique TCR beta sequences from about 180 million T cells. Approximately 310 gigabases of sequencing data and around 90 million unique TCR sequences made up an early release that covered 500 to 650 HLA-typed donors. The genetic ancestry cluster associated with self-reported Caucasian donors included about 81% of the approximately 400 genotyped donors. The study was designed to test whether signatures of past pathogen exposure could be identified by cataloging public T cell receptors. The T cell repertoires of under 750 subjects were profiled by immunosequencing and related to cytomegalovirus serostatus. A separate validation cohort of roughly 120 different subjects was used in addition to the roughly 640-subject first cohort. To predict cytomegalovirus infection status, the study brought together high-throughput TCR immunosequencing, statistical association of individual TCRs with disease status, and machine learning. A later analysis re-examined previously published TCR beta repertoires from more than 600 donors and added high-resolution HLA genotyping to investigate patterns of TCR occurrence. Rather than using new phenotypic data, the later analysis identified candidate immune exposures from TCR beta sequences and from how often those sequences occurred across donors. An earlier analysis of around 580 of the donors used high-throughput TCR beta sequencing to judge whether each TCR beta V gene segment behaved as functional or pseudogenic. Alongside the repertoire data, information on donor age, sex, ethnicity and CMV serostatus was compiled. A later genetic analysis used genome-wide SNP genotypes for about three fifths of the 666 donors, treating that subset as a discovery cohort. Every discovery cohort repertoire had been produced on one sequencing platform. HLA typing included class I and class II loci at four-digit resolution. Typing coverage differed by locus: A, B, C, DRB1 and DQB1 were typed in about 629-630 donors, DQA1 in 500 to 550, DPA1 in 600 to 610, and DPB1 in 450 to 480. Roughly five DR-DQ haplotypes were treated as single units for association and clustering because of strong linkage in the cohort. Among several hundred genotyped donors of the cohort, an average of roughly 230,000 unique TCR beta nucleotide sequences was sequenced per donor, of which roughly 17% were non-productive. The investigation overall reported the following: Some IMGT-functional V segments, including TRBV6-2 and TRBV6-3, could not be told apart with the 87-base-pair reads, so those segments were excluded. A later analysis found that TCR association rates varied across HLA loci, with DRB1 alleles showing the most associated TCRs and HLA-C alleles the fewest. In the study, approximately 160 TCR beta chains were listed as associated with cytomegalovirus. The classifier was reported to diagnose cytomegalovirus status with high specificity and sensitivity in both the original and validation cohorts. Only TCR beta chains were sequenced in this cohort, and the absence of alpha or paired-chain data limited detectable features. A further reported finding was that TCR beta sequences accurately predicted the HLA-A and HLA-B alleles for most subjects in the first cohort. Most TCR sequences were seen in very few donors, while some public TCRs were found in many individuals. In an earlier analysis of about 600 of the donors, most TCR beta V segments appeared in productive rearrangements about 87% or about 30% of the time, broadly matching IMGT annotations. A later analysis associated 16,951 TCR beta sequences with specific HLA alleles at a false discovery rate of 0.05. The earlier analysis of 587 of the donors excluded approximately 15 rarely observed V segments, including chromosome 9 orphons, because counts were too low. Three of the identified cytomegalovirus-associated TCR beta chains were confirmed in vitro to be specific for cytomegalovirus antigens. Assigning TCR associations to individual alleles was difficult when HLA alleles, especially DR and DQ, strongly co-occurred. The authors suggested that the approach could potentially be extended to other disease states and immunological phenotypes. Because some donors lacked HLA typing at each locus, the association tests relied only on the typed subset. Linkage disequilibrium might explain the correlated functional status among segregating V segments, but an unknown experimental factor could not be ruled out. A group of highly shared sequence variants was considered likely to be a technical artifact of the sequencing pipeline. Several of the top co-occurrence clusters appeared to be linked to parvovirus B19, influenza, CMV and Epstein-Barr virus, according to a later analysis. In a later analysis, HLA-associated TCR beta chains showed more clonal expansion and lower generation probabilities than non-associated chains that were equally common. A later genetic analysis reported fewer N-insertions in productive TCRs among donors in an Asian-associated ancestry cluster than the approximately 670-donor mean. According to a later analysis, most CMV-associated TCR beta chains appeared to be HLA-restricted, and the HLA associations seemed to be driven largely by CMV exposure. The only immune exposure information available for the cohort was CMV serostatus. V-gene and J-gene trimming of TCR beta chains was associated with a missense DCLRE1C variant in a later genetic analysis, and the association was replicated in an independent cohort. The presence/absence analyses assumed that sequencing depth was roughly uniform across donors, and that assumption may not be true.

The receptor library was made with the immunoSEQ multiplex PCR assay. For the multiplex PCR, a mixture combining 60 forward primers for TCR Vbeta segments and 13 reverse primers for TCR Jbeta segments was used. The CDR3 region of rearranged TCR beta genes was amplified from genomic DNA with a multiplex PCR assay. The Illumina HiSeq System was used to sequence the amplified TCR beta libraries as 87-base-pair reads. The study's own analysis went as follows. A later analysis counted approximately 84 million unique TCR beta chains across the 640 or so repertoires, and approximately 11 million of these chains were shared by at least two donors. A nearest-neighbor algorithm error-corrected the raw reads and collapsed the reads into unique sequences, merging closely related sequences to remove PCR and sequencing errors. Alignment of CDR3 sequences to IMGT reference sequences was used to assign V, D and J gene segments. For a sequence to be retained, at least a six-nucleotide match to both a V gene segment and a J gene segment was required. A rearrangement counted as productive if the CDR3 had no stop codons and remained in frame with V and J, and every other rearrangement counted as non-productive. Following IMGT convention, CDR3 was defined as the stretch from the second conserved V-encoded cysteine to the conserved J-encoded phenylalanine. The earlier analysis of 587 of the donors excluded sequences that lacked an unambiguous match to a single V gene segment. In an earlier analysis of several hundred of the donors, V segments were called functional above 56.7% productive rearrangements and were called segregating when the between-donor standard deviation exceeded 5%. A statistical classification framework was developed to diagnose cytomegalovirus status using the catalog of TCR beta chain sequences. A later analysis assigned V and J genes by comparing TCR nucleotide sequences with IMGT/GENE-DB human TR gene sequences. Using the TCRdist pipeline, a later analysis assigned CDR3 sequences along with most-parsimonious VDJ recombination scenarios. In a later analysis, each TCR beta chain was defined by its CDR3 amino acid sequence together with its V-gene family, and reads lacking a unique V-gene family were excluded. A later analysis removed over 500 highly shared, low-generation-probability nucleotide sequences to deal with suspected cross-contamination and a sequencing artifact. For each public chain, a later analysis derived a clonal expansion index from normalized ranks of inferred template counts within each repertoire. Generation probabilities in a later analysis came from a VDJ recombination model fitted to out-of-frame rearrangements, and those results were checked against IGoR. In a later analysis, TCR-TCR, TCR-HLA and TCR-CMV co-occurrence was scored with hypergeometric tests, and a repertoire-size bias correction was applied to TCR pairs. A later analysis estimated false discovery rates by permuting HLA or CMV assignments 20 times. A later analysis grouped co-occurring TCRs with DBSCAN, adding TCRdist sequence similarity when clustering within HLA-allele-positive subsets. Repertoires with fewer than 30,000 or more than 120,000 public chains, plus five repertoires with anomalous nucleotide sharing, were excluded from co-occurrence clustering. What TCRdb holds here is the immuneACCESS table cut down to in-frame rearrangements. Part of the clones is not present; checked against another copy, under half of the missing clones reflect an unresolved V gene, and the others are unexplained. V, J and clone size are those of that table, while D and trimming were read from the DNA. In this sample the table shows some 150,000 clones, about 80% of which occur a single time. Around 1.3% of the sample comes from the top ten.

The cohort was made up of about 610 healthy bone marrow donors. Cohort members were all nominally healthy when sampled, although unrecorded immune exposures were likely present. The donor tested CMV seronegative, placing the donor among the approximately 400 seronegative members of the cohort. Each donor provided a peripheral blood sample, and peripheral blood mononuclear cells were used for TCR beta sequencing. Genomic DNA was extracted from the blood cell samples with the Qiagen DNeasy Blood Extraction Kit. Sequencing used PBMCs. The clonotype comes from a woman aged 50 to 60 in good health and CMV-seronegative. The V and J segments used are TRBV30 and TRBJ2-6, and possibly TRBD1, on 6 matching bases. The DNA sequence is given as TGTGCCTGGAGTACACAGGGCTCCTTCTCTGGGGCCAACGTCCTGACTTTC. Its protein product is CAWSTQGSFSGANVLTF.